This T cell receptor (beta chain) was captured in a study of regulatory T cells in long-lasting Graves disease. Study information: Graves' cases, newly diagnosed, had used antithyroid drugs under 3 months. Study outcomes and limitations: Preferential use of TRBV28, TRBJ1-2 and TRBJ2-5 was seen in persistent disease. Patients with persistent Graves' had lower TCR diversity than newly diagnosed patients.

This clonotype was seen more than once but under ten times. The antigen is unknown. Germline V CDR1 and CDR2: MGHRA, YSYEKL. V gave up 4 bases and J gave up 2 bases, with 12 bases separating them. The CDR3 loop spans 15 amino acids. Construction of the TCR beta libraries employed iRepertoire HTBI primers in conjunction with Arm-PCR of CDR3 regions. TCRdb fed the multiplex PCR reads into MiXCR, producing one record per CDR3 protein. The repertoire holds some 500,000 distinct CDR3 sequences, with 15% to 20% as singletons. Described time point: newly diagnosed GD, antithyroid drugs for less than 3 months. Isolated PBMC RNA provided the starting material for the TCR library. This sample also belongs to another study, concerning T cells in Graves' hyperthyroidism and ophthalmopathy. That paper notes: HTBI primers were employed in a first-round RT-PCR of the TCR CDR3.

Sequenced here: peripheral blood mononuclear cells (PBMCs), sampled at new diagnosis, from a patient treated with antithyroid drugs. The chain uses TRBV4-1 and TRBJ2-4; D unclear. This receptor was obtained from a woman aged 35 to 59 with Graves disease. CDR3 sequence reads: CASSPSLASKNIQYF. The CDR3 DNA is TGCGCCAGCAGCCCGTCGTTAGCATCCAAAAACATTCAGTACTTC.